What follows is one TCR beta chain and its context. Its antigen is not identified. This sample is part of a study of a mutant IDH1 vaccine in newly diagnosed glioma. Study-level background: V12 came at week 35, V13 at week 47.

Time point given: week 35, safety follow-up. Doses comprised 300 ug of mutant IDH1 20-mer peptide each, plus topical imiquimod. V was trimmed by 5 bases and J by 2 bases, leaving 7 bases between them. Germline V CDR1 and CDR2: MGHDK, SYGVNS. The CDR3 consists of 12 residues. Some clones are missing from TCRdb's copy, which holds only in-frame ones; the method was immunoSEQ multiplex PCR. The sample comprises about 68,000 clones, roughly 80% of which are singletons, and 12% rests with the top ten. The chain is built from TRBV25-1 and TRBJ2-7; maybe TRBD1 (5 bases). The clonotype was recovered from a man younger than 35 with glioma. Specimen: PBMCs, collected from a glioma patient whose treatment included an IDH1 peptide vaccine. The CDR3 region is CASSLTAYEQYF. In nucleotides, the CDR3 is TGTGCCAGCAGTCTGACAGCCTACGAGCAGTACTTC.